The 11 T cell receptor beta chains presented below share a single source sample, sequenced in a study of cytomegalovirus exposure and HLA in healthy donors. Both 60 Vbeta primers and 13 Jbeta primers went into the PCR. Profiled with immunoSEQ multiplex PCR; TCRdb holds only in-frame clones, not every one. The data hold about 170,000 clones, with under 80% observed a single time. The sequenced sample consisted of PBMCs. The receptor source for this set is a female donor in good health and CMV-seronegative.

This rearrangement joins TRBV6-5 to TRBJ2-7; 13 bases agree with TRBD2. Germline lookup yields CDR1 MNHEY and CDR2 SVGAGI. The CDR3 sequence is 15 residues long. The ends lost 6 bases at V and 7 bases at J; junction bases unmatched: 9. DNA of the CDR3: TGTGCCAGCAGCCTTGGACTAGCGGGAGTCCGGGAGCAGTACTTC. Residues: CASSLGLAGVREQYF.

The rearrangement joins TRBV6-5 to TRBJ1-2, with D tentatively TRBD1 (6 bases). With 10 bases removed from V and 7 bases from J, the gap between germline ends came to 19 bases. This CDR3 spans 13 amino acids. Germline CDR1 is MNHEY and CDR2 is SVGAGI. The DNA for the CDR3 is TGTGCCACCCTCAGGGGCGCCTCGGGTGGCTACACCTTC. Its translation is CATLRGASGGYTF.

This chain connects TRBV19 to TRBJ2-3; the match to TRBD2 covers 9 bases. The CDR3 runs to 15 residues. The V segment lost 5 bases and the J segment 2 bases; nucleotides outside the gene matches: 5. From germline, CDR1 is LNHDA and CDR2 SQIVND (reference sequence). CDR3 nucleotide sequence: TGTGCCAGTAGTGTAACTAGCGGGTACACAGATACGCAGTATTTT. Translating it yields CASSVTSGYTDTQYF. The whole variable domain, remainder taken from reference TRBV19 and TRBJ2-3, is DGGITQSPKYLFRKEGQNVTLSCEQNLNHDAMYWYRQDPGQGLRLIYYSQIVNDFQKGDIAEGYSVSREKKESFPLTVTSAQKNPTAFYLCASSVTSGYTDTQYFGPGTRLTVL.

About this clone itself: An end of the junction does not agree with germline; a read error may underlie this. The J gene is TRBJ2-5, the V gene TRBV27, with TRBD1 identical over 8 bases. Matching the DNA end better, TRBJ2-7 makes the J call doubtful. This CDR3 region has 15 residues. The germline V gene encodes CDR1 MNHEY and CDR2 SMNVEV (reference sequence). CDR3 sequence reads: CASSLSGQGIYEQYF. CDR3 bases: TGTGCCAGCAGTCTATCCGGACAGGGTATCTACGAGCAGTACTTC.

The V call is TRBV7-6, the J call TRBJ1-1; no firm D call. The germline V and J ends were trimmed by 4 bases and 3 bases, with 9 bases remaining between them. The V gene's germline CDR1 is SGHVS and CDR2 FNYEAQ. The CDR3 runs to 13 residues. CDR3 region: CASSYSGDTEAFF. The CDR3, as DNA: TGTGCCAGCAGCTACTCCGGGGACACTGAAGCTTTCTTT. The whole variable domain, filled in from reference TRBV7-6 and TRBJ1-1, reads GAGVSQSPRYKVTKRGQDVALRCDPISGHVSLYWYRQALGQGPEFLTYFNYEAQQDKSGLPNDRFSAERPEGSISTLTIQRTEQRDSAMYRCASSYSGDTEAFFGQGTRLTVV.

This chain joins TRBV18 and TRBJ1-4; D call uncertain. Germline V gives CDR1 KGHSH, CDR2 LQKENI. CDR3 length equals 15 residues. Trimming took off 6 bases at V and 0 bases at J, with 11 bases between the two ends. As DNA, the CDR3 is TGTGCCAGCTCCAAGCGGGAAGCAACTAATGAAAAACTGTTTTTT. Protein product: CASSKREATNEKLFF.

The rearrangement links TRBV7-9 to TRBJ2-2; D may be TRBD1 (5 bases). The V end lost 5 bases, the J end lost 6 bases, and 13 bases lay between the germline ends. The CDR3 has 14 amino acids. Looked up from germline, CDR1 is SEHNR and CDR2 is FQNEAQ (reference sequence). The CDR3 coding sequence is TGTGCCAGCAGCCCAACCCCCAGGGCCGGGGAGCTGTTTTTT. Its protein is CASSPTPRAGELFF.

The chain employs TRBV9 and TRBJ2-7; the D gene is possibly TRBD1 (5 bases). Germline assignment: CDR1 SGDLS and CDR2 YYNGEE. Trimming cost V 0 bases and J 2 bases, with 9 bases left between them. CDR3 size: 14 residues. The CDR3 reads CASSVAGSTYEQYF. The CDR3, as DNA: TGTGCCAGCAGCGTAGCAGGGTCAACCTACGAGCAGTACTTC. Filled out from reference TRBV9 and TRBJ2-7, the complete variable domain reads DSGVTQTPKHLITATGQRVTLRCSPRSGDLSVYWYQQSLDQGLQFLIQYYNGEERAKGNILERFSAQQFPDLHSELNLSSLELGDSALYFCASSVAGSTYEQYFGPGTRLTVT.

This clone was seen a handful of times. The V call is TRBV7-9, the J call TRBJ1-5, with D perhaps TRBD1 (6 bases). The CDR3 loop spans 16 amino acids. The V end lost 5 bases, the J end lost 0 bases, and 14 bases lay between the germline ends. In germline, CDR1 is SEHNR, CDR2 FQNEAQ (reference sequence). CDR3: CASSLGQGYSNQPQHF. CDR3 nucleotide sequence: TGTGCCAGCAGCCTGGGGCAGGGGTATAGCAATCAGCCCCAGCATTTT. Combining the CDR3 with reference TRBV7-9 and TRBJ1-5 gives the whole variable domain DTGVSQNPRHKITKRGQNVTFRCDPISEHNRLYWYRQTLGQGPEFLTYFQNEAQLEKSRLLSDRFSAERPKGSFSTLEIQRTEQGDSAMYLCASSLGQGYSNQPQHFGDGTRLSIL.

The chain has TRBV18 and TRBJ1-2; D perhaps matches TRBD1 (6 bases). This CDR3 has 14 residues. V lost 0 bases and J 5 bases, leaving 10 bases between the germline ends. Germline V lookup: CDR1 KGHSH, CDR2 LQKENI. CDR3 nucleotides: TGTGCCAGCTCACCACCGGGGGGGGCTTATGGCTACACCTTC. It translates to CASSPPGGAYGYTF.

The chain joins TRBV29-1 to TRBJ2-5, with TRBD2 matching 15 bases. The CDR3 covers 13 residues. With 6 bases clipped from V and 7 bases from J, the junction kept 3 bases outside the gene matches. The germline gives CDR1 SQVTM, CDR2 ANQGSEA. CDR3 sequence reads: CSVWTSGGGTQYF. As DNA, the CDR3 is TGCAGCGTCTGGACTAGCGGGGGGGGGACCCAGTACTTC. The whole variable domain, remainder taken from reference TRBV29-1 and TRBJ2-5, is SAVISQKPSRDICQRGTSLTIQCQVDSQVTMMFWYRQQPGQSLTLIATANQGSEATYESGFVIDKFPISRPNLTFSTLTVSNMSPEDSSIYLCSVWTSGGGTQYFGPGTRLLVL.